This entry lists 9 T cell receptor beta chains sequenced from one sample in a study of vaccination effects on CD4 cells after COVID-19. Sequencing used immunoSEQ multiplex PCR; TCRdb keeps in-frame clones, though not all of them. Counted here are 75,000 to 100,000 clones, around four fifths occurring once; the ten biggest clones make up roughly 1.1%. Expansion of antigen-specific CD4+ T cells with viral peptide pools was carried out by the ViraFEST assay before sequencing. Subsequent to roughly 9 days of culture, CD4+ T cells were isolated. Two doses of either BNT162b2 or mRNA-1273 were given to each participant. Their specific antigens are unknown. This specimen was CD4+ T cells from PBMCs cultured with HCoV-OC43 spike peptides, taken after COVID-19 vaccination. Subset denoted: HCoV-OC43 spike overlapping peptide pool stimulation. The receptors originated from a human donor who received a COVID-19 vaccine.

The chain has TRBV2 and TRBJ2-5; 10 bases fit TRBD1. The CDR3 is 15 amino acids. The germline V gene encodes CDR1 SNHLY and CDR2 FYNNEI. The ends lost 8 bases at V and 1 base at J; junction bases unmatched: 7. The CDR3 reads CASAARDRGQETQYF. The CDR3 nucleotides read TGTGCCAGCGCGGCCCGGGACAGGGGCCAAGAGACCCAGTACTTC.

This rearrangement joins TRBV5-1 to TRBJ2-2, with D possibly matching TRBD1 (6 bases). The CDR3 length is 13 residues. CDR1 SGHRS and CDR2 YFSETQ come from the germline V gene. V was pared by 5 bases and J by 4 bases, with 9 bases between. CDR3 sequence: CASREQGTGELFF. CDR3 nucleotides: TGCGCCAGCAGAGAACAGGGCACCGGGGAGCTGTTTTTT.

As DNA, the CDR3 is TGTGCCAGCTCACCACGGGGGTCCCCCGGGGAGCTGTTTTTT. It encodes CASSPRGSPGELFF. V and J are TRBV18 and TRBJ2-2; D assignment may be TRBD1 or TRBD2 (5 bases each). Trimming removed 1 base at V and 6 bases at J, with 9 bases between. This CDR3 spans 14 amino acids. Germline V gives CDR1 KGHSH, CDR2 LQKENI.

This clone appeared once. The chain uses TRBV28 and TRBJ1-5; 9 bases are shared with TRBD1. V lost 8 bases and J lost 1; bases outside the gene matches: 12. CDR1 MDHEN and CDR2 SYDVKM come from the germline V gene. This CDR3 is built from 17 residues. CDR3 bases: TGTGCCAGCCTTACAGGGGGCGCCGGGAGGAGCAATCAGCCCCAGCATTTT. This sequence encodes CASLTGGAGRSNQPQHF.

The J gene is TRBJ1-1, the V gene TRBV5-1; D gene unclear. CDR1 is SGHRS and CDR2 is YFSETQ in the germline V gene. The CDR3 is 13 residues long. Trimming took 4 bases from V and 0 from J, leaving 7 bases between them. The CDR3 sequence: CASSLRVNTEAFF. The CDR3 nucleotides are TGCGCCAGCAGCCTTAGAGTGAACACTGAAGCTTTCTTT.

The rearrangement uses TRBV19 and TRBJ1-4; no clear D gene. This CDR3 comprises 11 residues. Trimming took off 4 bases at V and 8 bases at J, with 5 bases between the two ends. Germline-derived CDR1 and CDR2 are LNHDA and SQIVND (reference sequence). In DNA, the CDR3 is TGTGCCAGTAGTAATTCCGAAAAACTGTTTTTT. Translated: CASSNSEKLFF.

This rearrangement joins TRBV7-9 to TRBJ1-3, with D tentatively TRBD1 (6 bases). Trimming took 4 bases from V and 0 from J, leaving 16 bases between them. Germline CDR1 is SEHNR and CDR2 is FQNEAQ (reference sequence). This CDR3 has 17 residues. This chain's CDR3 is CASSSTGSPSSGNTIYF. The CDR3 coding sequence is TGTGCCAGCAGCTCAACAGGGTCCCCGAGCTCTGGAAACACCATATATTTT.

In DNA form, the CDR3 reads TGTGCCAGCAGATTACAGCATTTAACCACAGATACGCAGTATTTT. This sequence encodes CASRLQHLTTDTQYF. The V and J genes are TRBV6-5 and TRBJ2-3, with D hard to call. This CDR3 region has 15 residues. Deletions cut 6 bases from V and 2 bases from J, with 15 bases between. CDR1 and CDR2 (germline): MNHEY, SVGAGI.

The chain joins TRBV29-1 to TRBJ2-3; the D gene is possibly TRBD2 (6 bases). The CDR3 has 13 amino acids. Trimming removed 4 bases at V and 5 bases at J, with 13 bases between. Germline V lookup: CDR1 SQVTM, CDR2 ANQGSEA. Written as DNA, the CDR3 is TGCAGCGTTGGAAGGCAGGAGGGAGATACGCAGTATTTT. It specifies CSVGRQEGDTQYF.